This entry lists 20 T cell receptor beta chains sequenced from one sample in a study of identical twins. TCRdb fed the 5' RACE reads into MiXCR, producing one record per CDR3 protein. The sample has roughly 200,000 distinct CDR3 sequences, about a sixth seen once. The same data also went into a second study, on T cells expressing NK-cell markers.

The source material was CD8+ T cells sorted from blood. These receptor sequences come from a woman under 30 in good health.

The CDR3 nucleotides are TGTGCCAGCAGCCCCGGGGGACAGAACACTTGGGAGCAGTACTTC. Amino acids: CASSPGGQNTWEQYF. The V call is TRBV9, the J call TRBJ2-7, with D tentatively TRBD1 (7 bases). CDR1 and CDR2 from the germline V gene are SGDLS and YYNGEE. V lost 4 bases and J lost 7, with 21 bases in between. The CDR3 extends over 15 amino acids.

This chain joins TRBV6-5 and TRBJ2-1; D is uncertain. Per germline, CDR1 MNHEY and CDR2 SVGAGI. This CDR3 comprises 12 residues. The V end was cut by 2 bases, the J end by 10 bases, with 9 bases between. The CDR3 reads CASSYALGEQFF. CDR3 coding DNA: TGTGCCAGCAGTTACGCCTTGGGGGAGCAGTTCTTC.

This clonotype was seen a handful of times. This rearrangement joins TRBV7-2 to TRBJ2-1; no definite D call. The ends were cut back, 5 bases at V and 1 base at J, with 15 bases in the middle. CDR1 and CDR2 from the germline V gene are SGHTA and FQGNSA. This CDR3 is 16 amino acids long. For the CDR3, the DNA is TGTGCCAGCAGCCCCCGGTTTTGGATTTCCTACAATGAGCAGTTCTTC. It codes for CASSPRFWISYNEQFF.

V gene TRBV30 combines with J gene TRBJ2-1, with 10 bases that match TRBD2. CDR3 length: 14 amino acids. The germline CDR1 and CDR2 sequences are GTSNPN and SVGIG (reference sequence). Losses at the gene ends were 4 bases for V and 10 bases for J; bases not matched to a gene: 10. This CDR3 reads CAWIQREGRGEQFF. The CDR3, as DNA: TGTGCCTGGATCCAGCGGGAGGGCCGCGGAGAGCAGTTCTTC.

The table lists this clonotype with a few counts. The chain has TRBV7-2 and TRBJ2-3; TRBD2 matches 7 bases. The CDR3 has 14 amino acids. Trimming took 3 bases from V and 6 from J; bases not matched to a gene: 6. CDR1 is SGHTA and CDR2 is FQGNSA in the germline V gene. CDR3 protein: CASSFGGSGDTQYF. CDR3 in DNA: TGTGCCAGCAGCTTTGGCGGGAGTGGTGATACGCAGTATTTT.

Ten or more counts support this clonotype. The rearrangement links TRBV20-1 to TRBJ2-1; 9 bases are a match to TRBD2. In germline, CDR1 is DFQATT, CDR2 SNEGSKA (reference sequence). This CDR3 spans 13 amino acids. With V trimmed by 0 bases and J by 9 bases, 3 bases remained unmatched. CDR3 in amino acids: CSARDLAGREQFF. For the CDR3, the DNA is TGCAGTGCTAGAGATCTAGCGGGGCGTGAGCAGTTCTTC.

This clonotype appeared a few times. J is TRBJ2-1 and V is TRBV7-2; D is unclear. The V gene lost 1 base and the J gene lost 6 bases, with 16 bases spanning the gap. Looked up from germline, CDR1 is SGHTA and CDR2 is FQGNSA. The CDR3 is made up of 16 amino acids. The CDR3 region is CASSLEPTRPTNEQFF. DNA of the CDR3: TGTGCCAGCAGCTTAGAGCCAACCCGCCCTACCAATGAGCAGTTCTTC.

This clonotype was picked up many times. The chain links TRBV20-1 to TRBJ2-1, with 9 bases matching TRBD2. J lost 2 bases, V lost 6 bases, and 8 bases had no gene match. Per the germline V gene, CDR1 is DFQATT and CDR2 is SNEGSKA (reference sequence). There are 15 residues in the CDR3. The CDR3 is CSARGGGRAYNEQFF. The CDR3 DNA reads TGCAGTGCCCGAGGGGGCGGGAGGGCCTACAATGAGCAGTTCTTC.

The chain combines TRBV6-5 with TRBJ2-1; TRBD2 matches at 13 bases. The CDR3 contains 18 residues. The V segment lost 2 bases and the J segment 5 bases; nucleotides outside the gene matches: 9. The germline V gene has CDR1 MNHEY and CDR2 SVGAGI. The CDR3 protein is CASSYRGTSGGVDNEQFF. CDR3 coding DNA: TGTGCCAGCAGTTACAGGGGCACTAGCGGGGGGGTCGACAATGAGCAGTTCTTC.

The chain couples TRBV12-3 or TRBV12-4 to TRBJ2-7; 7 bases line up with TRBD1. V shed 5 bases, J shed 2 bases, and the junction held 3 bases outside the gene matches. This CDR3 region has 13 residues. The CDR3 is CASSAGQAYEQYF. The DNA for the CDR3 is TGTGCCAGCAGTGCAGGACAGGCCTACGAGCAGTACTTC.

This clonotype came up a few times. The chain couples TRBV7-7 to TRBJ2-5; the D gene is possibly TRBD1 (5 bases). The CDR3 has 15 amino acids. Germline V CDR1 and CDR2: SSHAT, FNYEAQ (reference sequence). With 5 bases removed from V and 5 bases from J, the gap between germline ends came to 18 bases. The CDR3 loop is CASSLGEHMLETQYF. The CDR3 coding sequence is TGTGCCAGCAGCCTAGGGGAACATATGCTGGAGACCCAGTACTTC.

The CDR3 DNA sequence: TGTGCCAGCAGCGATTCTTATGAGCAGTTCTTC. It codes for CASSDSYEQFF. The V and J genes are TRBV9 and TRBJ2-1; D gene ambiguous. Germline V gene data show CDR1 as SGDLS and CDR2 as YYNGEE. The CDR3 sequence is 11 residues long. V was shortened by 3 bases and J by 8 bases, with 6 bases between the two germline ends.

The V gene is TRBV19, the J gene TRBJ2-2, with 11 bases identical to TRBD2. This CDR3 comprises 17 residues. CDR1 and CDR2 (germline): LNHDA, SQIVND (reference sequence). Unmatched junction bases numbered 6, after V lost 6 bases and J lost 0 bases. The CDR3 DNA sequence: TGTGCCAGTAGCCAGGGGACTAGCGGTTCGAACACCGGGGAGCTGTTTTTT. Translating it yields CASSQGTSGSNTGELFF.

V is TRBV19 and J is TRBJ2-1; a weak D match, TRBD1 (5 bases). The CDR3 runs 12 residues. CDR1 LNHDA and CDR2 SQIVND come from the germline V gene (reference sequence). V lost 4 bases, J lost 6 bases, and 7 bases lay in between. CDR3 amino acids: CASSRGFNEQFF. DNA for the CDR3: TGTGCCAGTAGTAGGGGCTTCAATGAGCAGTTCTTC. Variable domain in full (rest from reference TRBV19 and TRBJ2-1): DGGITQSPKYLFRKEGQNVTLSCEQNLNHDAMYWYRQDPGQGLRLIYYSQIVNDFQKGDIAEGYSVSREKKESFPLTVTSAQKNPTAFYLCASSRGFNEQFFGPGTRLTVL.

The DNA of the CDR3 is TGTGCCAGCCCTTTCGGGACTTTCCAAGAGACCCAGTACTTC. Residues: CASPFGTFQETQYF. V is TRBV21-1 and J is TRBJ2-5; no check of the table's D call, TRBD2, against the DNA was made. TRBV21-1 constitutes a pseudogene. This CDR3 spans 14 amino acids.

This clonotype appeared once. The V and J genes are TRBV5-1 and TRBJ2-1; D gene uncertain. CDR3 size: 15 residues. V dropped 2 bases and J dropped 4 bases, with 13 bases sitting between them. Germline V CDR1 and CDR2: SGHRS, YFSETQ. CDR3 protein: CASSFFPGRYNEQFF. The DNA of the CDR3 is TGCGCCAGCAGCTTTTTCCCCGGGCGATACAATGAGCAGTTCTTC.

The CDR3 DNA sequence: TGTGCCAGCAGTCAACGGACAGGAGAGACCCAGTACTTC. As protein: CASSQRTGETQYF. The chain couples TRBV25-1 to TRBJ2-5; 7 nucleotides align to TRBD1. Germline lookup yields CDR1 MGHDK and CDR2 SYGVNS. Trimming took 5 bases from V and 4 from J; bases not matched to a gene: 4. The CDR3 totals 13 residues.

This clonotype occurred a few times. The chain joins TRBV13 to TRBJ2-2; the D gene is possibly TRBD1 (5 bases). V was shortened by 3 bases and J by 11 bases, with 7 bases between the two germline ends. CDR1 is PRHDT and CDR2 is FYEKMQ in the germline V gene (reference sequence). CDR3 length equals 11 residues. Here the CDR3 DNA reads TGTGCCAGCAGCTTGGGGCTAGAGCTGTTTTTT. Residues: CASSLGLELFF.

This clonotype has a handful of counts. The chain has TRBV6-2 or TRBV6-3 and TRBJ2-1; D is perhaps TRBD1 or TRBD2 (5 bases each). With 6 bases removed from V and 8 bases from J, the gap between germline ends came to 14 bases. The germline V gene encodes CDR1 MNHEY and CDR2 SVGEGT. The length of the CDR3 is 13 residues. The CDR3, as DNA: TGTGCCAGCAGACCTCCGATGGGGGATGAGCAGTTCTTC. It is translated as CASRPPMGDEQFF.

The gene calls are TRBV7-9 and TRBJ2-5; unclear D gene. The length of the CDR3 is 14 residues. Germline V gene sequence: CDR1 SEHNR, CDR2 FQNEAQ (reference sequence). The germline V and J ends were trimmed by 4 bases and 2 bases, with 11 bases remaining between them. Written as DNA, the CDR3 is TGTGCCAGCAGCTCACCCGGGTCGCAAGAGACCCAGTACTTC. The encoded protein is CASSSPGSQETQYF.